This TCR beta chain was captured by sequencing in a study of glioma-infiltrating T cells listed by TCRdb under 2016. For the study in its entirety: Sequencing of TCR alpha- and beta-chain repertoires was performed on glioma tissue, on non-neoplastic brain tissue, and on matched peripheral blood mononuclear cells. To measure how far tissue and blood T-cell populations diverged, each tissue-infiltrating repertoire was compared against the peripheral blood repertoire of the same patient. The paired cohort was made up of three low-grade glioma patients, eight primary glioblastoma patients and three non-glioma patients who contributed non-neoplastic brain tissue. Paper-wide results and their limitations: In non-neoplastic patients, VJ-independent divergence between tissue and blood fell below expectation, whereas in all gliomas, and especially in low-grade gliomas, the divergence rose above expectation. Very few CDR3 sequences were found to be shared between tissue and blood, and this scarcity was attributed to high CDR3 diversity and limited sampling. The group comparisons were based on small numbers of patients: three non-neoplastic, three low-grade glioma and seven to nine glioblastoma patients.

The CDR3 contains 16 residues, cysteine and phenylalanine counted. The CDR3 DNA has 48 bases and is translated from base 1. Trimming costs V 4 bases and J 0 bases, and their ends lie 13 bases apart. From the germline V gene, CDR1 is MGHRA and CDR2 is YSYEKL. The iRepertoire nested amplicon-rescue multiplex PCR (arm-PCR) platform was used to amplify TCR alpha and beta CDR3 regions from RNA. For one-step reverse transcription and amplification, roughly 90-400 ng of tissue mRNA or PBMC total RNA was used as input. Following bead purification, Illumina adapters were added through a secondary multiplex PCR, and the libraries were then gel-purified between 200 and 400 bp. Internal 6-nucleotide barcodes were carried by the libraries and were used for demultiplexing. Sequencing of the libraries was done on an Illumina MiSeq using 2x220 or 2x250 nucleotide paired-end reads. As for the authors' bioinformatics: Paired reads were merged with FLASH 1.2.11 and aligned to the GRCh37 human genome with BWA-MEM before extracting TRA and TRB reads. For V and J assignment, an IMGT-derived reference of cassette sequences and CDR3 motifs that included pseudogenes was used. Three-frame translation of reads was performed, and productive CDR3s were defined as those with a C...FGXG motif and no stop codons. Clonotypes were defined as unique combinations of V-J cassette pair and CDR3 amino acid sequence. Reads were filtered by Hamming distance, with the threshold set by the sequence error rate of each sample in mapped regions. TCRdb reran the public reads through fastp at Q25 and MiXCR, keeping productive beta chains. Rows with a matching CDR3 protein are joined into one entry that keeps the most common DNA and genes. TCRdb assigned the V and J calls; the authors' analysis was not used. The sample table lists more than 100,000 distinct CDR3 sequences, around 30% of them with a count of one. Less than 55% of the sample is held by the ten biggest clonotypes.

Turning to this clonotype: This receptor's antigen is unknown. The sample holds no much larger clone one base away, and base qualities are not on file.

Here the chain combines TRBV4-1 and TRBJ2-1; the D region possibly corresponds to TRBD1 (6 bases align). The receptor was derived from a human donor with low-grade glioma or glioblastoma, undergoing nonglioma brain surgery, or in good health (not recorded which). The sequenced sample was glioma tissue, nonneoplastic brain tissue, or PBMCs (not recorded which). The CDR3 corresponds to CASSPTGPASYNEQFF. The nucleotide sequence reads as follows: TGCGCCAGCAGCCCCACAGGGCCAGCCTCCTACAATGAGCAGTTCTTC.